The following is a T cell receptor (beta chain) sequence with its context. The data derive from a study of blood T cell repertoires in COVID-19. Study-level information: Material from acute and convalescent COVID-19 was sourced from the United States, Italy and Spain.

Authors' analysis steps: Quantification of nucleated cells was approximated via reference gene primer amplification. The protocol was immunoSEQ multiplex PCR, while the TCRdb copy is restricted to in-frame clones and leaves out a portion. Clonal size and the V and J genes are those of that table, whereas D and trimming came from the DNA. The sample holds approximately 240,000 clones, just under 85% seen once. Germline V gene sequence: CDR1 SGHKS, CDR2 YYEKEE (reference sequence). CDR3 size: 15 residues. V was trimmed by 5 bases and J by 5 bases, leaving 20 bases between them. Input material: peripheral blood. The chain links TRBV5-5 to TRBJ2-7; possible D gene TRBD1, 6 bases. This clonotype originated in a man aged 50-60 years with acute or convalescent COVID-19. This CDR3 is CASRIPGHPMNEQYF. The CDR3 DNA is TGTGCCAGCAGGATACCGGGACATCCCATGAACGAGCAGTACTTC.